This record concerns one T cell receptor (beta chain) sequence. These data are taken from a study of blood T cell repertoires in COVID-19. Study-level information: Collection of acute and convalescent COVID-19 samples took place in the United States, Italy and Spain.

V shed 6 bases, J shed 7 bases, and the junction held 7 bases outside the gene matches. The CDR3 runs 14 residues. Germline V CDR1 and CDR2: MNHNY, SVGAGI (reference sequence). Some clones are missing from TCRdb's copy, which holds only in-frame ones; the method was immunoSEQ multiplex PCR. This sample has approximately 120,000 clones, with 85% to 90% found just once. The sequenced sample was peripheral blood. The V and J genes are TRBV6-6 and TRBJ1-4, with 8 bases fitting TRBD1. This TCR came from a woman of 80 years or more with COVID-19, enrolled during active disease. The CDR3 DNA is TGTGCCAGCAGCGTACAGGGGGTTGGTGAAAAACTGTTTTTT. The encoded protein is CASSVQGVGEKLFF.